There are a few counts of the clone carrying this T cell receptor beta chain. This CDR3 comprises 16 residues. The J segment lost 6 bases and the V segment lost 4 bases, leaving 11 bases of the junction unmatched. The germline V gene has CDR1 MDHEN and CDR2 SYDVKM. The sample is drawn from a study of T cells in Graves' hyperthyroidism and ophthalmopathy. TCR beta CDR3 regions were amplified from RNA transcripts. The HTBI primer set drove a first-round RT-PCR of the TCR CDR3. MiXCR, applied by TCRdb to the multiplex PCR reads, yields one record per CDR3 protein. Counted here are 350,000 or so distinct CDR3 sequences, over 15% occurring once; the ten biggest clones make up roughly 15%.

Specimen: blood. The source is a woman aged 40 to 50 with Graves' ophthalmopathy. This sequence joins TRBV28 and TRBJ2-4, with TRBD1 identical over 8 bases. The CDR3 DNA sequence: TGTGCCAGCAGTTCGAGTAAGGGACAGGCGCTAAACATTCAGTACTTC. It yields the protein CASSSSKGQALNIQYF. The full variable domain, in which reference TRBV28 and TRBJ2-4 provide the parts outside the CDR3, is DVKVTQSSRYLVKRTGEKVFLECVQDMDHENMFWYRQDPGLGLRLIYFSYDVKMKEKGDIPEGYSVSREKKERFSLILESASTNQTSMYLCASSSSKGQALNIQYFGAGTRLSVL.